This TCR beta chain came from a study of cytomegalovirus exposure and HLA in healthy donors. Study conclusions and caveats: Later work showed greater clonal expansion in HLA-associated TCR beta chains than in equally common others. Sequencing likely produced, as an artifact, a cluster of highly shared sequence variants. Fewer N-insertions (relative to the roughly 630-donor mean) were reportedly seen in an Asian-associated ancestry cluster in a later analysis.

The primer mix had 60 Vbeta and 13 Jbeta primers. Using immunoSEQ multiplex PCR, the repertoire was profiled, and TCRdb retains in-frame clones only, with some absent. The table has more than 200,000 clones, roughly 87% seen once; the top ten hold 6%. Germline loops: CDR1 MGHDK, CDR2 SYGVNS. The CDR3 has 15 amino acids. V trimming: 4 bases; J trimming: 4 bases; junction bases outside the gene matches: 5. To note about this clone: Its cognate antigen is unknown.

This TCR was sampled from a man between 40 and 49 years old in good health and CMV-seropositive. Sequenced material: PBMCs. The chain carries TRBV25-1 and TRBJ2-5, with TRBD1 matching 11 bases. The CDR3, as DNA: TGTGCCAGCAGTGTGGGACAGGGGGGCGGAGAGACCCAGTACTTC. Its protein product is CASSVGQGGGETQYF. The whole variable domain, filled in from reference TRBV25-1 and TRBJ2-5, reads EADIYQTPRYLVIGTGKKITLECSQTMGHDKMYWYQQDPGMELHLIHYSYGVNSTEKGDLSSESTVSRIRTEHFPLTLESARPSHTSQYLCASSVGQGGGETQYFGPGTRLLVL.